A few counts support the clone carrying this T cell receptor beta chain. What it binds is not known. The sample originates from a study of PD-1 blockade in classical Hodgkin lymphoma. Study-level results: Diminished baseline TCR diversity has been reported in newly diagnosed patients relative to healthy donors. Those achieving complete response showed baseline diversity like newly diagnosed patients.

Specified time point: cycle 4 day 1 (C4D1), after 6 weeks of nivolumab. Each and every patient relapsed after autologous stem cell transplantation, and patients got differing brentuximab vedotin exposure. Sequenced by immunoSEQ multiplex PCR; TCRdb stores in-frame clones only, minus some. The table lists under 25,000 clones, 60% to 80% of them singletons, with 15% to 20% in the top ten. V lost 4 bases and J lost 7, with 14 bases in between. Germline V gene sequence: CDR1 SGHRS, CDR2 YFSETQ. The CDR3 has 13 amino acids. The sequencing used peripheral blood mononuclear cells (PBMCs), collected before the fourth cycle of nivolumab. The clonotype was recovered from a human donor with classical Hodgkin lymphoma. This rearrangement joins TRBV5-1 to TRBJ1-2; perhaps TRBD1 as D (6 bases). CDR3 loop: CASSPATGSGYTF. In nucleotides, the CDR3 is TGCGCCAGCAGCCCGGCAACAGGGAGTGGCTACACCTTC. Together with reference TRBV5-1 and TRBJ1-2, the CDR3 gives the full variable domain: KAGVTQTPRYLIKTRGQQVTLSCSPISGHRSVSWYQQTPGQGLQFLFEYFSETQRNKGNFPGRFSGRQFSNSRSEMNVSTLELGDSALYLCASSPATGSGYTFGSGTRLTVV.